The rows below give T cell receptor beta chains drawn from one sample of a study of blood T cell repertoires in COVID-19. Some clones are missing from TCRdb's copy, which holds only in-frame ones; the method was immunoSEQ multiplex PCR. The sample shows some 58,000 clones, about 86% of them seen only once. Sequencing was performed on peripheral blood. The receptor set was obtained from a middle-aged man with acute or convalescent COVID-19. Both conserved end residues are part of each CDR3. The D gene is left open where the match is weak. Rows give clone size only sometimes, using once, few, many, or a class for an expanded clone.

TRBV5-5	TRBJ2-2	TRBD1	15	.	CASSGYDRDGGELFF	TGTGCCAGCAGCGGCTACGACAGGGATGGCGGGGAGCTGTTTTTT
TRBV30	TRBJ2-7	TRBD1	16	.	CAWDHPRDRQSYEQYF	TGTGCCTGGGATCACCCCCGGGACAGGCAATCCTACGAGCAGTACTTC
TRBV7-3	TRBJ1-1	.	14	.	CASSLRDSSPEAFF	TGTGCCAGCAGCTTAAGAGACTCGTCCCCTGAAGCTTTCTTT
TRBV27	TRBJ2-7	.	13	.	CASSTAGPGEQYF	TGTGCCAGCAGTACGGCAGGGCCTGGGGAGCAGTACTTC
TRBV7-2	TRBJ1-1	TRBD1	17	.	CASSPHGQGILNTEAFF	TGTGCCAGCAGCCCCCACGGACAGGGGATTCTGAACACTGAAGCTTTCTTT
TRBV5-4	TRBJ1-2	TRBD1	15	once	CASSLESRGLSGYTF	TGTGCCAGCAGCTTGGAGAGCAGGGGGCTTAGTGGCTACACCTTC
TRBV11-2	TRBJ2-7	.	13	few	CASNAPFSYEQYF	TGTGCCAGCAACGCGCCATTCTCCTACGAGCAGTACTTC
TRBV7-3	TRBJ2-5	TRBD1	15	.	CASSPTPTGWETQYF	TGTGCCAGCAGCCCTACCCCGACAGGGTGGGAGACCCAGTACTTC
TRBV29-1	TRBJ2-3	.	17	.	CSVVLRLGGTSTDTQYF	TGCAGCGTTGTCCTCCGTTTGGGAGGCACTAGCACAGATACGCAGTATTTT
TRBV24-1	TRBJ2-5	TRBD1	15	.	CATSPEAGGGETQYF	TGTGCCACCAGTCCCGAGGCAGGGGGCGGAGAGACCCAGTACTTC
TRBV11-2	TRBJ1-6	TRBD1	16	.	CASSFKPGQEDSPLHF	TGTGCCAGCAGCTTTAAACCGGGACAGGAAGATTCACCCCTCCACTTT
TRBV24-1	TRBJ2-1	TRBD2	18	.	CATSDPGLAESSYNEQFF	TGTGCCACCAGTGATCCGGGACTAGCTGAAAGCTCCTACAATGAGCAGTTCTTC
TRBV19	TRBJ1-1	.	13	.	CASRAGSETEAFF	TGTGCCAGCAGAGCGGGGTCAGAGACTGAAGCTTTCTTT
TRBV7-9	TRBJ2-1	TRBD1	15	few	CASSFTGGIYNEQFF	TGTGCCAGCAGCTTCACAGGGGGGATTTACAATGAGCAGTTCTTC
TRBV10-1	TRBJ1-1	.	15	.	CASSESDFPNTEAFF	TGCGCCAGCAGTGAGTCGGACTTCCCGAACACTGAAGCTTTCTTT
TRBV21-1	TRBJ1-5	.	16	.	CASSKGGRGPHQPQHF	TGTGCCAGCAGCAAAGGGGGCAGGGGACCCCATCAGCCCCAGCATTTT
TRBV6-5	TRBJ1-6	TRBD1	16	.	CASSYQRTGYNSPLHF	TGTGCCAGCAGTTACCAACGGACAGGGTATAATTCACCCCTCCACTTT
TRBV30	TRBJ2-5	TRBD2	11	.	CAWSPGGAQYF	TGTGCCTGGAGTCCGGGGGGGGCCCAGTACTTC
TRBV3-1/TRBV3-2	TRBJ1-5	.	15	.	CASSHSRGNNQPQHF	TGTGCCAGCAGCCATTCCAGGGGTAACAATCAGCCCCAGCATTTT
TRBV5-1	TRBJ2-7	.	14	.	CASSLAQGSYEQYF	TGCGCCAGCAGCTTGGCCCAGGGGAGCTACGAGCAGTACTTC
TRBV27	TRBJ2-3	.	14	.	CASSFASLSVAQYF	TGTGCCAGCAGTTTTGCATCTTTGAGCGTGGCGCAGTATTTT
TRBV28	TRBJ1-2	.	12	.	CASSTSNYGYTF	TGTGCCAGCAGTACAAGTAACTATGGCTACACCTTC
TRBV28	TRBJ1-3	.	15	.	CASRPRGRSGNTIYF	TGTGCCAGCAGGCCCAGGGGCCGCTCTGGAAACACCATATATTTT
TRBV14	TRBJ2-3	.	13	.	CASSQASTDTQYF	TGTGCCAGCAGCCAAGCAAGCACAGATACGCAGTATTTT
TRBV29-1	TRBJ2-3	.	16	.	CSVEDRRGPSTDTQYF	TGCAGCGTTGAAGATCGGCGGGGGCCTAGCACAGATACGCAGTATTTT